The rows below give T cell receptor beta chains drawn from one sample of a study of regulatory T cells in long-lasting Graves disease. A single record per CDR3 protein comes from TCRdb applying MiXCR to the multiplex PCR reads. The profile shows some 600,000 distinct CDR3 sequences, about 16% of them singletons. This sample also appeared in a second study, on T cells in Graves' hyperthyroidism and ophthalmopathy.

Sequenced here: peripheral blood mononuclear cells (PBMCs), sampled at new diagnosis, from a patient treated with antithyroid drugs. These receptors were collected from a man aged 18-30 years with Graves disease. CDR3s include the opening cysteine and the closing phenylalanine or tryptophan. The D gene is left open where the match is weak. Only part of the rows carry a size: once, few, many, or a class if the clone is expanded.

v_call	clone_size	j_call	d_call	cdr3_nt	cdr3_aa
TRBV7-2	-	TRBJ2-2	-	TGTGCCAGCAGCTTAGTTCGGGGGTTAACCGGGGAGCTGTTTTTT	CASSLVRGLTGELFF
TRBV20-1	-	TRBJ1-4	TRBD1	TGCAGTGCTAGAGATTACGGACAGGGGGCTTTCGCAACTAATGAAAAACTGTTTTTT	CSARDYGQGAFATNEKLFF
TRBV9	-	TRBJ2-7	TRBD1	TGTGCCAGCAGCGCGACCGGGACAGGAGCCTACGAGCAGTACTTC	CASSATGTGAYEQYF
TRBV19	many	TRBJ1-1	-	TGTGCCAGTAGTACTGGGACCCGGAGGACTGAAGCTTTCTTT	CASSTGTRRTEAFF
TRBV7-6	once	TRBJ1-5	-	TGTGCCAGCAGCTGTGTTTCTGTAGGGGTTTATAGCAATCAGCCCCAGCATTTT	CASSCVSVGVYSNQPQHF
TRBV7-8	many	TRBJ2-1	TRBD2	TGTGCCAGCAGCTTATCACAGGGAGCGGGAGGGCCGGGTCGCAATGAGCAGTTCTTC	CASSLSQGAGGPGRNEQFF
TRBV12-3/TRBV12-4	many	TRBJ2-3	-	TGTGCCAGTACCCAGGAAGACCCCACAGATACGCAGTATTTT	CASTQEDPTDTQYF
TRBV29-1	few	TRBJ1-2	-	TGCAGCGTACTAGGGGGGTGGGACGGCTACACCTTC	CSVLGGWDGYTF
TRBV20-1	-	TRBJ2-3	-	TGCAGTGCTGAACAGGTGCGCGGGAAGGGTCTGACAGATACGCAGTATTTT	CSAEQVRGKGLTDTQYF
TRBV30	-	TRBJ1-5	TRBD1	TGTGCCTGGAGCCTGGGGACAGGGGTGGCTCAGCCCCAGCATTTT	CAWSLGTGVAQPQHF
TRBV11-2	many	TRBJ1-2	TRBD1	TGTGCCAGCAGCTTAGGACAGGGAGGGGACTATGGCTACACCTTC	CASSLGQGGDYGYTF
TRBV5-1	once	TRBJ2-7	-	TGCGCCAGCAGCTTGAGTCCATCCGAGGTCTACGAGCAGTACTTC	CASSLSPSEVYEQYF
TRBV11-2	many	TRBJ2-5	-	TGTGCCAGCAGCTTAGACCAAGAGACCCAGTACTTC	CASSLDQETQYF
TRBV6-5	many	TRBJ2-7	-	TGTGCCAGCAGTTACGTAGGGGGCTCCTACGAGCAGTACTTC	CASSYVGGSYEQYF
TRBV11-2	many	TRBJ1-1	-	TGTGCCAGCAGTCGAGGAACGGGGCTTTCCGGCACTGAAGCTTTCTTT	CASSRGTGLSGTEAFF
TRBV27	few	TRBJ1-5	-	TGTGCCAGCAGTGGGGAAAGGAGTCAGCCCCAGCATTTT	CASSGERSQPQHF
TRBV15	few	TRBJ1-5	TRBD1	TGTGCCACCAGCAGAGCAGGGGGTGGTATGCAGCCCCAGCATTTT	CATSRAGGGMQPQHF
TRBV20-1	many	TRBJ2-7	TRBD2	TGCAGTGCTAGCGGGAGGGCGGACGAGCAGTACTTC	CSASGRADEQYF
TRBV12-3/TRBV12-4	-	TRBJ1-5	TRBD1	TGTGCCAGCAGTCCCAGGGGGCATCAGCCCCAGCATTTT	CASSPRGHQPQHF
TRBV6-5	-	TRBJ1-1	-	TGTGCCAGCAGTTACTTATGGCCGCCCACTGAAGCTTTCTTT	CASSYLWPPTEAFF
TRBV30	few	TRBJ2-1	TRBD1	TGTGCCTGCGACAGGGCTCCCCACAATGAGCAGTTCTTC	CACDRAPHNEQFF
TRBV7-8	few	TRBJ2-1	-	TGTGCCAGCAGCGACCGGGACCATTCCTACAATGAGCAGTTCTTC	CASSDRDHSYNEQFF
TRBV7-9	many	TRBJ2-7	-	TGTGCCAGCAGCCACCCCGCGTCACAGGAGCAGTACTTC	CASSHPASQEQYF
TRBV20-1	-	TRBJ2-1	TRBD1	TGCAGTGCTACCAGGGGGCCTTCGTACTCCTACAATGAGCAGTTCTTC	CSATRGPSYSYNEQFF
TRBV12-3/TRBV12-4	many	TRBJ2-7	TRBD2	TGTGCCAGCAGTTTCCGAGCGGGGGCCGGCGAGCAGTACTTC	CASSFRAGAGEQYF
TRBV3-1	-	TRBJ1-2	-	TGTGCCAGCAGCCAAGAGGCTCTTACGGTAGCTAACTATGGCTACACCTTC	CASSQEALTVANYGYTF
TRBV9	-	TRBJ2-5	TRBD1	TGTGCCAGCAGTCCCTCAGACGGACAGGGGGCATCAGAGACCCAGTACTTC	CASSPSDGQGASETQYF
TRBV19	few	TRBJ1-1	-	TGTGCCAGTATTCCCGCCGGGCCCCTATACACTGAAGCTTTCTTT	CASIPAGPLYTEAFF
TRBV27	-	TRBJ2-7	-	TGTGCCAGCAGTTTCTACCGAGGGGGCTACGAGCAGTACTTC	CASSFYRGGYEQYF
TRBV7-3	many	TRBJ2-3	-	TGTGCCAGCAGCCCTCACGGTCTCCAGGCCACAGATACGCAGTATTTT	CASSPHGLQATDTQYF
TRBV12-3/TRBV12-4	few	TRBJ1-3	-	TGTGCCAGCAGTTTATACATTGTCAGCTCTGGAAACACCATATATTTT	CASSLYIVSSGNTIYF
TRBV4-2	-	TRBJ2-2	TRBD2	TGTGCCAGCAGCCAAGATGGGAGCGGGAGGGCCGGGACCGGGGAGCTGTTTTTT	CASSQDGSGRAGTGELFF
TRBV12-3/TRBV12-4	-	TRBJ2-1	TRBD1	TGTGCCAGCAGTTTAGGGGACAGGGTTAGTCGGTTCTTC	CASSLGDRVSRFF
TRBV12-3/TRBV12-4	many	TRBJ2-5	TRBD2	TGTGCCAGCAGTTTGAATAGGGAGGGGAAAGAGACCCAGTACTTC	CASSLNREGKETQYF
TRBV6-2/TRBV6-3	-	TRBJ1-4	-	TGTGCCAGCAGCGACCGTGGAAGGGGCGGTAATGAAAAACTGTTTTTT	CASSDRGRGGNEKLFF
TRBV7-9	-	TRBJ1-6	-	TGTGCCAGCAGCCCACCGGGGGCTACTTCACCCCTCCACTTT	CASSPPGATSPLHF
TRBV15	-	TRBJ1-6	-	TGTGCCACCAGCAAAGACAGAAATAATTCACCCCTCCACTTT	CATSKDRNNSPLHF
TRBV28	many	TRBJ1-1	-	TGTGCCAGCAGTGCCGTCGGGCGGGTGAACACTGAAGCTTTCTTT	CASSAVGRVNTEAFF
TRBV5-1	many	TRBJ1-1	-	TGCGCCAGCAGCTTGGTACATGACACTGAAGCTTTCTTT	CASSLVHDTEAFF
TRBV7-9	-	TRBJ2-6	-	TGTGCCAGCAGCTTTCGGAGCGACTCTTTCTCTGGGGCCAACGTCCTGACTTTC	CASSFRSDSFSGANVLTF
TRBV14	few	TRBJ1-2	-	TGTGCCAGCAGCCACGCAGGGAGTGGCTACACCTTC	CASSHAGSGYTF